This TCR beta chain was sequenced during a study of blood T cell repertoires in COVID-19 (dated by TCRdb to about 2020). As for the study more broadly: Samples covering the acute and convalescent phases of COVID-19 were provided by collaborators in the United States, Italy and Spain. Nearly every sample came with metadata listing a de-identified subject ID, COVID-19 status, age in years and sex. The prospective study material was composed of cDNA or gDNA derived from T cells, B-cell-depleted T cells, or PBMCs. The samples were drawn from two sources: the first 160 participants of the ongoing ImmuneRACE study, and approximately 1,300 subjects contributed by 6 global collaborators. Where HLA class I and class II types were available, the types were taken from metadata supplied by the sample provider, not from assay-based typing. Deeply sampled blood TCRbeta repertoires from subjects exposed to, actively infected with, or recovered from COVID-19 were included in the dataset. The repertoires were made available in a free public database intended to serve as a resource for research on the immune response to SARS-CoV-2.

TCRbeta CDR3 regions were amplified from genomic DNA using the immunoSEQ Assay, a bias-controlled multiplex PCR. The original methods were these. The number of nucleated cells in each sample was estimated from the amplification of reference gene primers within the assay. To quantify the absolute abundance of each unique TCRbeta CDR3 rearrangement, sequence reads were collapsed and filtered. For each sample, productive Simpson clonality was calculated by taking the square root of Simpson's diversity index across productive rearrangements. Not all clones reach the TCRdb copy of this immuneACCESS table, which keeps in-frame sequences only. Checked studies attribute under half of the gap to unresolved V genes and leave the rest unexplained. V and J calls and clone size come straight from that table; D and trimming were deduced from the DNA. The sample records about 250,000 clones, about nine tenths of which are singletons. Under 2% of the sample comes from the top ten.

Participants in the prospective study were enrolled through a virtual design, were aged roughly 18 to 95 years, and lived in approximately 24 United States geographic areas. Cohort assignment in the prospective study relied on participant-reported clinical history from a screening survey and a study questionnaire. Recovered participants in ImmuneRACE Cohort 3 were defined by two consecutive negative NP/OP PCR tests, clearance by a healthcare professional, or resolution of symptoms. Each participant in the prospective study had whole blood, serum and a nasopharyngeal or oropharyngeal swab collected by mobile phlebotomists. Additional blood draws and questionnaires over an approximately 2-month period could optionally be provided by prospective study participants. Prospective study blood samples were shipped either frozen or at room temperature before DNA extraction. The paper's findings and limits, for the study overall: How much clinical and demographic metadata was included differed by source and by participant, and the metadata was provided uncurated.

Germline trimming amounts to 3 bases on V and 6 bases on J, with 6 as the count of junction bases outside the gene matches. From a lookup of the germline V gene (reference sequence), CDR1 and CDR2 are SGHNT and YYREEE. The CDR3 runs 13 residues from the cysteine to the phenylalanine. CDR3 DNA is the only sequence kept; it has 39 bases, read in frame from the first base. Remarks on this clone: Its target antigen remains unknown. The record has no base qualities; no much larger clone is one base away.

This receptor chain uses TRBV5-4 and TRBJ2-7; 7 middle bases align to TRBD2. This TCR derives from a man aged 40-49 years who had recovered from COVID-19. Input material: PBMCs or T cells enriched from blood (not recorded which). The sequenced DNA: TGTGCCAGCAGCTGGGACTATCTCGGCGAGCAGTACTTC. This is translated as CASSWDYLGEQYF. Where the CDR3 stops, the reference TRBV5-4 and TRBJ2-7 genes take over; the full variable domain is ETGVTQSPTHLIKTRGQQVTLRCSSQSGHNTVSWYQQALGQGPQFIFQYYREEENGRGNFPPRFSGLQFPNYSSELNVNALELDDSALYLCASSWDYLGEQYFGPGTRLTVT.